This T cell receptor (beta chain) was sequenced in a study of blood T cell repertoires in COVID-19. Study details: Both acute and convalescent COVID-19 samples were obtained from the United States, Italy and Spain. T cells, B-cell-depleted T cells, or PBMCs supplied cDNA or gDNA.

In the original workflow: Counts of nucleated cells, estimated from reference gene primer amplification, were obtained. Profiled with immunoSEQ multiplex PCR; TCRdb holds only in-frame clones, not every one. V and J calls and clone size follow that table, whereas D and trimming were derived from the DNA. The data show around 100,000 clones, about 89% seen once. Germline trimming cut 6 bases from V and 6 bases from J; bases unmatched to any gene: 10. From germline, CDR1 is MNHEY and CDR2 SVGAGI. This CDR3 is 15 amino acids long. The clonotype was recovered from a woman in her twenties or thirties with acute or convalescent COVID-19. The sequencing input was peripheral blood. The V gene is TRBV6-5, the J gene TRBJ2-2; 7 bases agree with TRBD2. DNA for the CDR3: TGTGCCAGCAGGGTGGGACTACCGGGCGCCGGGGAGCTGTTTTTT. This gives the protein CASRVGLPGAGELFF.